These 30 T cell receptor beta chains share one sample of origin, sequenced in a study of T-cell memory formation after mild COVID-19. A single record per CDR3 protein comes from TCRdb applying MiXCR to the 5' RACE reads. The sample has approximately 570,000 distinct CDR3 sequences, roughly 18% seen once. Sequenced: PBMCs or a T cell subset sorted from them (not recorded which). These receptors all stem from an adult woman who had mild COVID-19 (a few samples of this study predate the infection). Cell type and time point are not known.

The chain combines TRBV6-5 with TRBJ2-3; 14 bases map to TRBD2. V gave up 6 bases and J gave up 8 bases; unmatched junction bases: 10. Germline V CDR1 and CDR2: MNHEY, SVGAGI. CDR3 length: 16 residues. As DNA, the CDR3 is TGTGCCAGCAGCAGGGGACTAGCGGGAGATAGGGGTACGCAGTATTTT. Protein: CASSRGLAGDRGTQYF.

This rearrangement joins TRBV4-2 to TRBJ2-3, with D uncertain. The ends were cut back, 0 bases at V and 4 bases at J, with 14 bases in the middle. The CDR3 spans 16 residues. The V gene's germline CDR1 is LGHNA and CDR2 YNFKEQ. CDR3 sequence reads: CASSQDSLGSADTQYF. CDR3 bases: TGTGCCAGCAGCCAAGACTCTCTAGGATCCGCAGATACGCAGTATTTT.

The chain employs TRBV5-1 and TRBJ1-1, with D possibly being TRBD1 (6 bases). The CDR3 spans 15 residues. Germline CDR1 is SGHRS and CDR2 is YFSETQ. Trimming shortened V by 0 bases and J by 6 bases, and 15 bases separated the two germline ends. The CDR3 reads CASSLDVGTRSEAFF. For the CDR3, the DNA is TGCGCCAGCAGCTTGGATGTGGGGACACGTTCTGAAGCTTTCTTT.

J is TRBJ1-1 and V is TRBV5-1; 7 bases align to TRBD1. CDR3 size: 13 residues. The ends lost 0 bases at V and 10 bases at J; junction bases unmatched: 6. Germline loops: CDR1 SGHRS, CDR2 YFSETQ. CDR3 region: CASSLGTGGSAFF. DNA of the CDR3: TGCGCCAGCAGCTTGGGGACAGGCGGGTCAGCTTTCTTT.

The chain joins TRBV7-6 to TRBJ2-3, with D perhaps given as TRBD1 or TRBD2 (6 bases each). From germline, CDR1 is SGHVS and CDR2 FNYEAQ. V shed 5 bases and J shed 6 bases, with 12 bases lying between them. There are 13 residues in the CDR3. CDR3 nucleotide sequence: TGTGCCAGCAGCGGAGGGACATTTGATACGCAGTATTTT. This sequence encodes CASSGGTFDTQYF.

The V gene is TRBV7-3, the J gene TRBJ2-1; the D gene is possibly TRBD1 (5 bases). The germline V gene encodes CDR1 SGHTA and CDR2 FQGTGA. Trimming stripped 5 bases from V and 0 bases from J, with 14 bases between. This CDR3 region has 16 residues. Here the CDR3 reads CASSPDITSSYNEQFF. As DNA, the CDR3 is TGTGCCAGCAGCCCGGACATTACGAGCTCCTACAATGAGCAGTTCTTC.

The sample holds many counts of this clonotype. The CDR3 sequence: CASRHPGGFYNEQFF. CDR3 DNA: TGTGCCAGCAGACACCCGGGGGGCTTTTACAATGAGCAGTTCTTC. The J gene is TRBJ2-1, the V gene TRBV7-2, with a possible D match to TRBD2 (7 bases). V dropped 6 bases and J dropped 4 bases, with 16 bases sitting between them. This CDR3 has 15 amino acids. The germline V gene encodes CDR1 SGHTA and CDR2 FQGNSA.

This clonotype came up many times. This chain links TRBV12-3 or TRBV12-4 with TRBJ2-1; 13 nucleotides match TRBD2. The CDR3 has 15 amino acids. V was clipped by 5 bases and J by 9 bases; unmatched bases: 7. CDR3 in amino acids: CASSPVTSGRGEQFF. The CDR3 DNA reads as TGTGCCAGCAGTCCCGTCACTAGCGGGAGGGGTGAGCAGTTCTTC.

This chain uses TRBV20-1 with TRBJ2-5, with D perhaps TRBD1 (5 bases). CDR3 size: 11 residues. V was clipped by 6 bases and J by 5 bases, with 10 bases between them. The germline CDR1 and CDR2 sequences are DFQATT and SNEGSKA (reference sequence). CDR3 protein: CSARGVETQYF. As DNA, the CDR3 is TGCAGTGCAAGGGGCGTGGAGACCCAGTACTTC.

This clonotype came up a few times. V and J are TRBV15 and TRBJ2-1; the D is unclear. The CDR3 consists of 13 residues. Trimming cost V 5 bases and J 2 bases, with 7 bases left between them. CDR1 is LNHNV and CDR2 is YYDKDF in the germline V gene (reference sequence). The CDR3: CATSFQPYNEQFF. For the CDR3, the DNA is TGTGCCACCAGCTTCCAACCCTACAATGAGCAGTTCTTC.

The chain employs TRBV7-2 and TRBJ2-7, with D maybe TRBD2 (5 bases). The CDR3 runs 14 residues. V shed 7 bases and J shed 2 bases, with 15 bases lying between them. Germline CDR1 is SGHTA and CDR2 is FQGNSA. This CDR3 reads CASTQNSGPYEQYF. The CDR3 DNA sequence: TGTGCCAGCACCCAGAACAGCGGACCCTACGAGCAGTACTTC.

This chain joins TRBV7-2 and TRBJ1-1, with 7 bases fitting TRBD1. Trimming took 3 bases from V and 7 from J; bases not matched to a gene: 8. Germline assignment: CDR1 SGHTA and CDR2 FQGNSA. There are 14 residues in the CDR3. CDR3 bases: TGTGCCAGCAGCTTTCAAAGGGGGCGCGATGAAGCTTTCTTT. Protein sequence: CASSFQRGRDEAFF.

The CDR3 loop reads CASRPGTGILDEQFF. The CDR3 DNA sequence: TGTGCCAGCAGACCCGGGACAGGGATTCTGGATGAGCAGTTCTTC. The rearrangement uses TRBV7-9 and TRBJ2-1; 9 bases are a match to TRBD1. With 6 bases clipped from V and 8 bases from J, the junction kept 11 bases outside the gene matches. Germline V gene sequence: CDR1 SEHNR, CDR2 FQNEAQ (reference sequence). There are 15 residues in the CDR3. Based on the CDR3 plus reference TRBV7-9 and TRBJ2-1, the full variable domain is DTGVSQNPRHKITKRGQNVTFRCDPISEHNRLYWYRQTLGQGPEFLTYFQNEAQLEKSRLLSDRFSAERPKGSFSTLEIQRTEQGDSAMYLCASRPGTGILDEQFFGPGTRLTVL.

This clonotype was counted between two and nine times. J is TRBJ2-7 and V is TRBV20-1, with D perhaps TRBD1 (5 bases). Trimming cost V 6 bases and J 2 bases, with 17 bases left between them. The CDR3 runs 14 residues. Germline lookup yields CDR1 DFQATT and CDR2 SNEGSKA (reference sequence). The chain's CDR3 is CSAQTGQGTYEQYF. CDR3 coding DNA: TGCAGTGCCCAAACGGGTCAGGGCACCTACGAGCAGTACTTC.

This clonotype was counted a few times. V is TRBV27 and J is TRBJ2-7; 14 bases agree with TRBD2. The CDR3 totals 16 residues. After removal of 5 bases from V and 6 bases from J, the junction contained 9 bases not matched to a gene. The germline V gene has CDR1 MNHEY and CDR2 SMNVEV (reference sequence). CDR3: CASSPGTSGSSGEQYF. DNA of the CDR3: TGTGCCAGCAGTCCGGGGACTAGCGGGAGTTCTGGCGAGCAGTACTTC.

This sequence joins TRBV14 and TRBJ1-6; tentative D call: TRBD1 (6 bases). V lost 3 bases and J 3 bases, leaving 12 bases between the germline ends. The CDR3 sequence is 16 residues long. Germline CDR1 and CDR2: SGHDN and FVKESK. The CDR3 reads CASSQYGQFYNSPLHF. DNA of the CDR3: TGTGCCAGCAGCCAGTACGGACAGTTCTATAATTCACCCCTCCACTTT. Full variable domain (remainder filled in from reference TRBV14 and TRBJ1-6): EAGVTQFPSHSVIEKGQTVTLRCDPISGHDNLYWYRRVMGKEIKFLLHFVKESKQDESGMPNNRFLAERTGGTYSTLKVQPAELEDSGVYFCASSQYGQFYNSPLHFGNGTRLTVT.

A few counts support this clonotype. This chain joins TRBV27 and TRBJ2-5; D perhaps matches TRBD1 (6 bases). Trimming removed 5 bases from V and 0 bases from J, with 16 bases in between. There are 16 residues in the CDR3. Germline CDR1 MNHEY, CDR2 SMNVEV (reference sequence). This CDR3 reads CASSNFRGSYQETQYF. The CDR3 DNA follows: TGTGCCAGCAGTAACTTCAGGGGCTCGTACCAAGAGACCCAGTACTTC.

This clonotype was seen only a few times. The chain has TRBV7-2 and TRBJ1-2; D uncertain. Germline V gene lookup returns CDR1 SGHTA and CDR2 FQGNSA. The CDR3 consists of 13 residues. V lost 0 bases and J lost 6, with 8 bases in between. Here the CDR3 DNA reads TGTGCCAGCAGCTTAGCGTTTTCCGATGGCTACACCTTC. It is translated as CASSLAFSDGYTF.

This rearrangement joins TRBV29-1 to TRBJ1-1; possibly TRBD1 for D (5 bases). CDR1 and CDR2 (germline): SQVTM, ANQGSEA. Trimming took off 7 bases at V and 4 bases at J, with 13 bases between the two ends. The CDR3 is 12 amino acids. CDR3 sequence: CSGQGWGTEAFF. DNA for the CDR3: TGCAGCGGGCAGGGTTGGGGCACTGAAGCTTTCTTT. The full variable domain, in which reference TRBV29-1 and TRBJ1-1 provide the parts outside the CDR3, is SAVISQKPSRDICQRGTSLTIQCQVDSQVTMMFWYRQQPGQSLTLIATANQGSEATYESGFVIDKFPISRPNLTFSTLTVSNMSPEDSSIYLCSGQGWGTEAFFGQGTRLTVV.

This chain links TRBV7-9 with TRBJ2-1, with a possible D match to TRBD2 (6 bases). Trimming cost V 3 bases and J 9 bases, with 12 bases left between them. Germline V lookup: CDR1 SEHNR, CDR2 FQNEAQ (reference sequence). This CDR3 contains 13 residues. CDR3: CASSLSGEGEQFF. Here the CDR3 DNA reads TGTGCCAGCAGCTTGTCGGGGGAAGGTGAGCAGTTCTTC. Variable domain in full (rest from reference TRBV7-9 and TRBJ2-1): DTGVSQNPRHKITKRGQNVTFRCDPISEHNRLYWYRQTLGQGPEFLTYFQNEAQLEKSRLLSDRFSAERPKGSFSTLEIQRTEQGDSAMYLCASSLSGEGEQFFGPGTRLTVL.

The chain employs TRBV7-2 and TRBJ2-1, with 7 nucleotides matching TRBD2. The CDR3 contains 16 residues. Germline V gene lookup returns CDR1 SGHTA and CDR2 FQGNSA. Trimming removed 5 bases from V and 7 bases from J; junction bases left unmatched: 14. CDR3 loop: CASSPSPGLVLNEQFF. The CDR3 DNA is TGTGCCAGCAGCCCCTCCCCCGGACTAGTCCTAAATGAGCAGTTCTTC.

The chain employs TRBV5-1 and TRBJ2-1; the D gene is possibly TRBD1 (6 bases). V dropped 1 base and J dropped 4 bases, with 12 bases sitting between them. Germline V gene data show CDR1 as SGHRS and CDR2 as YFSETQ. The CDR3 has 15 amino acids. CDR3 protein: CASSLYRDLYNEQFF. The CDR3 DNA reads TGCGCCAGCAGCTTGTACAGGGATCTATACAATGAGCAGTTCTTC.

The chain carries TRBV7-3 and TRBJ2-1; 7 nucleotides line up with TRBD2. V lost 4 bases to trimming and J lost 8 bases; unmatched junction nucleotides: 5. The CDR3 contains 13 residues. Germline V gene lookup returns CDR1 SGHTA and CDR2 FQGTGA. Here the CDR3 DNA reads TGTGCCAGCAGCTACGTAGCGGGCTATGAGCAGTTCTTC. It translates to CASSYVAGYEQFF.

There are a few counts of this clonotype. J is TRBJ1-3 and V is TRBV12-3 or TRBV12-4; the D gene is possibly TRBD1 (5 bases). This CDR3 has 14 amino acids. V was pared by 3 bases and J by 0 bases, with 6 bases between. The CDR3 spells CASSFDSSGNTIYF. Here the CDR3 DNA reads TGTGCCAGCAGTTTCGACAGCTCTGGAAACACCATATATTTT.

This clonotype was seen only a few times. The J gene is TRBJ1-2, the V gene TRBV30, with a possible D match to TRBD1 (5 bases). Trimming removed 1 base from V and 7 bases from J, with 10 bases in between. The CDR3 consists of 12 residues. From germline, CDR1 is GTSNPN and CDR2 SVGIG (reference sequence). Written as DNA, the CDR3 is TGTGCCTGGAGTGCCAGGGTTAGTGGCTACACCTTC. Protein product: CAWSARVSGYTF.

The CDR3 here is CATSDRSGQTSGDDTDTQYF. CDR3 coding DNA: TGTGCCACCAGTGACAGATCCGGCCAGACTAGCGGAGACGACACAGATACGCAGTATTTT. This rearrangement joins TRBV24-1 to TRBJ2-3; 9 positions agree with TRBD2. CDR1 is KGHDR and CDR2 is SFDVKD in the germline V gene. The CDR3 consists of 20 residues. Trimming took 4 bases from V and 2 from J; bases not matched to a gene: 18.

This clonotype was seen a handful of times. The chain recombines TRBV27 with TRBJ2-7; 7 bases match TRBD1. After removal of 8 bases from V and 4 bases from J, the junction contained 5 bases not matched to a gene. Germline values: CDR1 MNHEY, CDR2 SMNVEV (reference sequence). CDR3 length: 12 residues. As DNA, the CDR3 is TGTGCCAGCGGGGGACAGTTTTACGAGCAGTACTTC. Protein sequence: CASGGQFYEQYF.

In this sample, this clonotype turned up once. The chain links TRBV2 to TRBJ2-3; D possibly uses TRBD1 or TRBD2 (6 bases each). CDR1 SNHLY and CDR2 FYNNEI come from the germline V gene. This CDR3 spans 17 amino acids. Trimming cost V 0 bases and J 4 bases, with 17 bases left between them. CDR3 sequence reads: CASSEALGGPFADTQYF. The CDR3 region has the DNA TGTGCCAGCAGTGAAGCGTTAGGGGGGCCTTTCGCAGATACGCAGTATTTT.

The chain links TRBV4-3 to TRBJ2-4, with 8 bases that match TRBD1. The J segment lost 3 bases and the V segment lost 1 base, leaving 8 bases of the junction unmatched. CDR3 length: 17 amino acids. Germline V gene data show CDR1 as LGHNA and CDR2 as YSLEER. The CDR3 DNA reads as TGCGCCAGCAGCCAAGCTCAGGGGGCCGGGAACAAAAACATTCAGTACTTC. Protein product: CASSQAQGAGNKNIQYF.

The table lists this clonotype with a few counts. The rearrangement links TRBV5-4 to TRBJ1-2, with D possibly TRBD1 on 6 matching bases. The CDR3 consists of 16 residues. Trimming removed 1 base at V and 3 bases at J, with 16 bases between. The germline gives CDR1 SGHNT, CDR2 YYREEE (reference sequence). The CDR3 DNA follows: TGTGCCAGCAGCTTGCGGGGGCGCTCGGACGACTATGGCTACACCTTC. This codes for CASSLRGRSDDYGYTF.